This T cell receptor beta chain was sequenced during a study of cytomegalovirus exposure and HLA in healthy donors (dated by TCRdb to about 2017). Context from the whole study: According to a later analysis, the roughly 130 validation repertoires were produced on the same platform as the 700 or so repertoires of the first cohort. The study aimed to test whether cataloging public T cell receptors could reveal signatures of past pathogen exposure. High-throughput TCR immunosequencing, statistical association of individual TCRs with disease status, and machine learning were combined to predict cytomegalovirus infection status. Along with the roughly 700-subject first cohort, a separate validation cohort of roughly 110 different subjects was used.

Findings and caveats that apply to the study as a whole: Three of the identified cytomegalovirus-associated TCR beta chains were confirmed in vitro to be specific for cytomegalovirus antigens. A later analysis lacked HLA typing for the validation cohort, so it scored co-occurrence in that cohort across all 130 or so repertoires. In a later analysis, TCRs clustered in the first cohort were found to also tend to co-occur in the roughly 120 validation repertoires, with 94% of cluster scores above 0. Most TCR sequences were seen in very few donors, while some public TCRs were found in many individuals. The classifier was reported to diagnose cytomegalovirus status with high specificity and sensitivity in both the original cohort and the validation cohort. The study gave a list of over 150 TCR beta chains associated with cytomegalovirus. According to the authors, the approach could potentially be generalized to other disease states and immunological phenotypes.

The method behind the library was the immunoSEQ multiplex PCR assay. Regarding the original processing steps: A statistical classification framework was built to diagnose cytomegalovirus status from the catalog of TCR beta chain sequences. TCRdb took over this immuneACCESS table, retaining in-frame rearrangements with V and J assigned. Such tables are incomplete; in checked studies, under half of the missing clones stem from an unresolved V gene, and the remainder is unexplained. That table gives V, J and clone size, and the DNA gave D and trimming. For this sample the table gives under 400,000 clones, of which 88% were detected only once. More than 0.95% of the sample rests with the top ten. A remark on this clone: It has no known antigen specificity. No base quality information exists; no much larger clone differs at one position.

Its CDR3 holds 14 amino acids, cysteine through phenylalanine. Kept here is only the CDR3 DNA, which spans 42 bases and is read in frame from base 1. From the germline V gene, CDR1 is SNHLY and CDR2 is FYNNEI. V ends up 4 bases short and J 3 bases short, with an unmatched junction base count of 5. Separate from the approximately 700-subject first cohort, the validation cohort of about 110 subjects was the group to which the donors belonged. In this chain, TRBV2 is recombined with TRBJ2-7, and 8 bases in between align with TRBD2. The sample taken for sequencing was PBMCs. The receptor was derived from a man aged 30-40 years in good health and CMV-seronegative. The CDR3 region reads CASSAQRGNYEQYF. The bases are TGTGCCAGCAGTGCCCAGCGGGGGAACTACGAGCAGTACTTC.